The 24 T cell receptor beta chains given below trace back to one sample, sequenced in a study of T cells in localized non-small cell lung cancer. Sequencing was performed with immunoSEQ multiplex PCR; in TCRdb, only in-frame clones are kept and a portion is missing. The sample includes 23,000 or so clones, 80% to 95% of them seen just once. The sample was peripheral blood, taken before any cancer treatment. The receptors shown here come from a woman between 40 and 69 years old with stage I lung adenocarcinoma.

This chain joins TRBV29-1 and TRBJ2-1; TRBD2 agrees at 11 bases. The V gene end was trimmed by 3 bases and the J gene end by 8 bases; junction bases not matched to a gene: 12. In germline, CDR1 is SQVTM, CDR2 ANQGSEA. The CDR3 spans 16 residues. CDR3 coding DNA: TGCAGCGTTGAGGAATGGTTAGCGGGAGGGTTGGATGAGCAGTTCTTC. It specifies CSVEEWLAGGLDEQFF.

The V and J genes are TRBV6-4 and TRBJ2-1, with D perhaps matching TRBD1 or TRBD2 (5 bases each). The V gene lost 6 bases and the J gene lost 1 base, with 13 bases spanning the gap. The germline V gene encodes CDR1 MRHNA and CDR2 SNTAGT. This CDR3 contains 15 residues. The CDR3 sequence: CASRLDTGSYNEQFF. CDR3 coding DNA: TGTGCCAGCAGGCTGGACACGGGGTCCTACAATGAGCAGTTCTTC.

The chain carries TRBV28 and TRBJ1-2; TRBD1 agrees at 7 bases. This CDR3 comprises 14 residues. Germline CDR1 reads MDHEN; CDR2 reads SYDVKM. With V trimmed by 5 bases and J by 8 bases, 11 bases remained unmatched. This CDR3 reads CASSPIPTGLGYTF. CDR3 sequence (DNA): TGTGCCAGCAGTCCAATTCCGACAGGGCTAGGCTACACCTTC.

About this clone itself: Distinct nucleotide sequences in the sample also encode this CDR3. V is TRBV6-5 and J is TRBJ2-7; D is ambiguous. Germline V lookup: CDR1 MNHEY, CDR2 SVGAGI. The CDR3 contains 13 residues. V was trimmed by 4 bases and J by 4 bases, leaving 11 bases between them. CDR3 region: CASSLPGGYEQYF. CDR3 sequence (DNA): TGTGCCAGCAGTTTACCGGGTGGTTACGAGCAGTACTTC.

Worth noting for this clone: The junction shows a germline mismatch at one end, possibly a read error. This chain connects TRBV2 to TRBJ2-7; the D is unclear. CDR1 is SNHLY and CDR2 is FYNNEI in the germline V gene. The CDR3 consists of 13 residues. The CDR3, as DNA: TGTGCCAGCAGTCAAGCTCTTACCTACGAGCAGTACTTC. This gives the protein CASSQALTYEQYF.

The V call is TRBV7-9, the J call TRBJ2-7, with TRBD2 identical over 10 bases. J gave up 3 bases and V 2 bases, and 7 bases lay outside the gene matches. Germline V gene sequence: CDR1 SEHNR, CDR2 FQNEAQ (reference sequence). This CDR3 is 16 amino acids long. CDR3 protein: CASSLPTSGMNYEQYF. As DNA, the CDR3 is TGTGCCAGCAGCTTACCCACTAGCGGGATGAACTACGAGCAGTACTTC.

V and J are TRBV5-1 and TRBJ1-2, with D hard to call. V dropped 2 bases and J dropped 6 bases, with 8 bases sitting between them. Germline CDR1 SGHRS, CDR2 YFSETQ. The CDR3 runs to 12 residues. As DNA, the CDR3 is TGCGCCAGCAGCTTCGCAGGACATGGCTACACCTTC. Amino acid sequence: CASSFAGHGYTF.

The chain is built from TRBV6-1 and TRBJ2-7; TRBD2 is a possible D gene (5 bases). This CDR3 has 13 residues. CDR1 is MNHNS, CDR2 SASEGT, per germline. V shed 2 bases and J shed 5 bases, with 10 bases lying between them. The CDR3 here is CASSELRSDEQYF. In nucleotides, the CDR3 is TGTGCCAGCAGTGAATTACGTAGCGACGAGCAGTACTTC.

The rearrangement joins TRBV2 to TRBJ2-1, with D possibly TRBD2 on 6 matching bases. Trimming cost V 7 bases and J 7 bases, with 20 bases left between them. This CDR3 has 15 amino acids. From germline, CDR1 is SNHLY and CDR2 FYNNEI. CDR3 sequence: CASTGTGRATNEQFF. The CDR3 DNA is TGTGCCAGCACCGGGACTGGGCGGGCCACTAATGAGCAGTTCTTC.

The CDR3, as DNA: TGTGCCAGCAGTTCTAGCGGGAGAGAGAACGGGGAGCTGTTTTTT. It yields the protein CASSSSGRENGELFF. The chain combines TRBV28 with TRBJ2-2; 10 bases are a match to TRBD2. J lost 7 bases, V lost 4 bases, and 6 bases had no gene match. The CDR3 extends over 15 amino acids. Germline CDR1 is MDHEN and CDR2 is SYDVKM.

The rearrangement joins TRBV28 to TRBJ1-5; D perhaps matches TRBD1 (5 bases). CDR1 and CDR2 (germline): MDHEN, SYDVKM. The CDR3 consists of 14 residues. Trimming took off 3 bases at V and 4 bases at J, with 10 bases between the two ends. In nucleotides, the CDR3 is TGTGCCAGCAGTTTGCGGGGGAGAAATCAGCCCCAGCATTTT. Translated: CASSLRGRNQPQHF.

The chain employs TRBV7-8 and TRBJ2-7, with D maybe TRBD2 (5 bases). The CDR3 contains 14 residues. Deletions cut 5 bases from V and 3 bases from J, with 14 bases between. CDR1 and CDR2 (germline): SGHVS, FQNEAQ. CDR3 protein: CASSERRLDYEQYF. The CDR3 nucleotides are TGTGCCAGCAGCGAGCGGCGCCTCGACTACGAGCAGTACTTC.

This clone has a single count. The rearrangement links TRBV11-2 to TRBJ1-6; tentative D call: TRBD1 (5 bases). CDR3 length: 15 amino acids. Germline V lookup: CDR1 SGHAT, CDR2 FQNNGV. Trimming removed 5 bases from V and 6 bases from J, with 14 bases in between. The CDR3 DNA follows: TGTGCCAGCAGCCTCGACGGGGCTATTAATTCACCCCTCCACTTT. Its translation is CASSLDGAINSPLHF.

The chain uses TRBV15 and TRBJ2-2; no firm D call. Trimming cost V 5 bases and J 3 bases, with 4 bases left between them. This CDR3 has 12 residues. Germline CDR1 reads LNHNV; CDR2 reads YYDKDF (reference sequence). CDR3 DNA sequence: TGTGCCACCAGCTTCGACACCGGGGAGCTGTTTTTT. Its translation is CATSFDTGELFF.

The chain has TRBV19 and TRBJ2-5, with 9 bases identical to TRBD1. Germline V CDR1 and CDR2: LNHDA, SQIVND (reference sequence). The CDR3 spans 13 residues. The V gene end was trimmed by 7 bases and the J gene end by 4 bases; junction bases not matched to a gene: 4. The CDR3 loop is CASNRGLRETQYF. The CDR3 DNA follows: TGTGCCAGTAACAGGGGGCTACGAGAGACCCAGTACTTC. The complete variable domain, with remaining parts taken from reference TRBV19 and TRBJ2-5, reads DGGITQSPKYLFRKEGQNVTLSCEQNLNHDAMYWYRQDPGQGLRLIYYSQIVNDFQKGDIAEGYSVSREKKESFPLTVTSAQKNPTAFYLCASNRGLRETQYFGPGTRLLVL.

This chain joins TRBV10-3 and TRBJ2-4, with D uncertain. V was trimmed by 7 bases and J by 3 bases, leaving 13 bases between them. Germline V gene lookup returns CDR1 ENHRY and CDR2 SYGVKD. The CDR3 is made up of 14 amino acids. The CDR3 DNA is TGTGCCATCAAGGAGCCCGGTGGCAAAAACATTCAGTACTTC. This codes for CAIKEPGGKNIQYF.

This rearrangement joins TRBV7-3 to TRBJ2-1; tentatively, D is TRBD2 (5 bases). Trimming took 5 bases from V and 7 from J, leaving 9 bases between them. The CDR3 is 12 residues long. Germline CDR1 reads SGHTA; CDR2 reads FQGTGA. CDR3 sequence: CASSTRTNEQFF. The CDR3 DNA reads TGTGCCAGCAGCACCCGGACTAATGAGCAGTTCTTC.

V and J are TRBV28 and TRBJ1-5; D unclear. The CDR3 extends over 12 amino acids. Per the germline V gene, CDR1 is MDHEN and CDR2 is SYDVKM. V was pared by 5 bases and J by 4 bases, with 6 bases between. In DNA, the CDR3 is TGTGCCAGCAGTCCTGCGAATCAGCCCCAGCATTTT. It codes for CASSPANQPQHF.

The chain employs TRBV28 and TRBJ1-4, with TRBD1 as a possible D gene (5 bases). Germline assignment: CDR1 MDHEN and CDR2 SYDVKM. The CDR3 contains 14 residues. Trimming stripped 6 bases from V and 3 bases from J, with 11 bases between. The CDR3 is CASRPGGANEKLFF. The CDR3 nucleotides read TGTGCCAGCAGGCCGGGGGGGGCTAATGAAAAACTGTTTTTT.

This rearrangement joins TRBV15 to TRBJ1-4; possibly TRBD1 for D (6 bases). CDR1 LNHNV and CDR2 YYDKDF come from the germline V gene (reference sequence). This CDR3 comprises 15 residues. V lost 5 bases, J lost 5 bases, and 15 bases lay in between. CDR3 DNA sequence: TGTGCCACCAGCTTCAGTGGACAGTCCAATGAAAAACTGTTTTTT. Its translation is CATSFSGQSNEKLFF.

The chain is built from TRBV7-9 and TRBJ2-1; D might be TRBD2 (5 bases). This CDR3 is built from 13 residues. Deletions cut 5 bases from V and 9 bases from J, with 14 bases between. Germline CDR1 SEHNR, CDR2 FQNEAQ (reference sequence). CDR3 amino acids: CASSPGWAGEQFF. The DNA for the CDR3 is TGTGCCAGCAGCCCGGGGTGGGCCGGTGAGCAGTTCTTC.

V and J are TRBV10-3 and TRBJ2-3; a possible D gene is TRBD2 (6 bases). The CDR3 spans 15 residues. V was shortened by 2 bases and J by 0 bases, with 9 bases between the two germline ends. CDR1 is ENHRY, CDR2 SYGVKD, per germline. In DNA form, the CDR3 reads TGTGCCATCAGTGAGGCGGGGCGAAGCACAGATACGCAGTATTTT. This sequence encodes CAISEAGRSTDTQYF.

CDR3 in DNA: TGTGCCACCACGGACAGGCTCTACGAGCAGTACTTC. It is translated as CATTDRLYEQYF. This chain links TRBV28 with TRBJ2-7; 7 bases map to TRBD1. Germline CDR1 reads MDHEN; CDR2 reads SYDVKM. V trimming: 10 bases; J trimming: 3 bases; junction bases outside the gene matches: 6. The CDR3 runs 12 residues.

This clone showed up just a few times. The rearrangement joins TRBV4-1 to TRBJ2-2, with 7 bases fitting TRBD2. There are 16 residues in the CDR3. Per germline, CDR1 MGHRA and CDR2 YSYEKL. Unmatched junction bases numbered 10, after V lost 4 bases and J lost 5 bases. The chain's CDR3 is CASSLKGGSRTGELFF. CDR3 DNA: TGCGCCAGCAGCCTTAAGGGCGGGAGTCGGACCGGGGAGCTGTTTTTT.